This is a list of T cell receptor beta chains from one sample in a study of post-analysis software for immune sequencing data. TCRdb passed the PCR reads through MiXCR, listing each CDR3 protein once. Of hundreds of thousands of distinct CDR3 sequences listed, about 32% were seen once; the top ten hold under 0.7%. Sequenced input: blood. The source of these receptors is a girl between 10 and 17 years old with multiple sclerosis. Each CDR3 is given with its conserved first and last residue. D genes are given only for firm matches. Size is omitted from some rows. Given values are once, few, many or a class for expanded clones.

many | TRBJ2-1 | TRBV5-1 | TRBD2 | TGCGCCAGCAGCCTCCTCGCGGGAGGGGACAATGAGCAGTTCTTC | CASSLLAGGDNEQFF
few | TRBJ1-6 | TRBV3-1 | - | TGTGCCAGCAGCCCAGGGAGCATCAATTCACCCCTCCACTTT | CASSPGSINSPLHF
- | TRBJ2-7 | TRBV4-3 | - | TGCGCCAGCAGCCAAGTTCTCGGGGCAGGCGAGCAGTACTTC | CASSQVLGAGEQYF
few | TRBJ2-3 | TRBV5-1 | TRBD2 | TGCGCCAGCAGCCAAGGACTAGCGGGCCCTCCTTGGGGCACAGATACGCAGTATTTT | CASSQGLAGPPWGTDTQYF
- | TRBJ2-5 | TRBV20-1 | TRBD2 | TGCAGTGCTAGAGTCCTTGGGGGGGTGGGCGAGCGGTACTTC | CSARVLGGVGERYF
- | TRBJ2-5 | TRBV7-9 | - | TGTGCCAGCAGCCTACTGGGGACTGCTGGGAATGAGCAGTACTTC | CASSLLGTAGNEQYF
- | TRBJ1-5 | TRBV6-2/TRBV6-3 | TRBD1 | TGTGCCAGCAGTCCGACAGGGAGGGGTCAGCCCCAGCATTTT | CASSPTGRGQPQHF
- | TRBJ2-3 | TRBV20-1 | TRBD1 | TGCAGTGCTAGAGTAGGGACAGGTCGTCGTCCCACACACACAGATACGCGGTATTTT | CSARVGTGRRPTHTDTRYF
many | TRBJ2-5 | TRBV6-1 | - | TGTGCCAGCAGCCCGAGCCCTCAAGAGACCCAGTACTTC | CASSPSPQETQYF
many | TRBJ2-5 | TRBV29-1 | - | TGCAGCGTTCGTGACTACCAAGAGACCCAGTACTTC | CSVRDYQETQYF
few | TRBJ2-1 | TRBV10-3 | TRBD2 | TGTGCCACCAATGACGGGACTAGCGGGATATGTCAGTTCTTC | CATNDGTSGICQFF
- | TRBJ2-1 | TRBV20-1 | TRBD2 | TGCAGTGCTAGAAGACTAGCGGGAGCTGGGATTTACAATGAGCAGTTCTTC | CSARRLAGAGIYNEQFF
- | TRBJ2-1 | TRBV7-2 | - | TGTGCCAGCAGCTCGGGACAATGGACCGATGAGCAGTTCTTC | CASSSGQWTDEQFF
few | TRBJ2-5 | TRBV5-1 | TRBD2 | TGCGCCAGCAGCTTTCCAGCGGGGGAACAAGAGACCCAGTACTTC | CASSFPAGEQETQYF
- | TRBJ1-4 | TRBV2 | - | TGTGCCAGCAGTGAAAGGGAAGAAAAACTGTTTTTT | CASSEREEKLFF
- | TRBJ2-7 | TRBV9 | - | TGTACCAGCAGCGTGACAGGTTTCTCCTACGAGCAGTACTTC | CTSSVTGFSYEQYF
- | TRBJ1-1 | TRBV5-8 | TRBD1 | TGTGCCAGCAGAGCCGGGACAGGGTTTCGCGCTGAAGCTTTCTTT | CASRAGTGFRAEAFF
many | TRBJ2-7 | TRBV4-3 | - | TGCGCCAGCAGCCAAGATATCGGACAACCCTACGAGCAGTACTTC | CASSQDIGQPYEQYF
- | TRBJ1-2 | TRBV7-9 | - | TGTGCCAGATGGAGGGGCTACACCTTC | CARWRGYTF
- | TRBJ2-1 | TRBV20-1 | TRBD1 | TGCAGTGCTAGCCCGACAGAACAGGGGGGAGTTAGTGAGCAGTTCTTC | CSASPTEQGGVSEQFF
- | TRBJ1-2 | TRBV12-3/TRBV12-4 | - | TGTGCCAGCACCCCGGGTCTCGCGGGCAGCGGCTACACCTTC | CASTPGLAGSGYTF
few | TRBJ1-2 | TRBV24-1 | - | TGTGCCACCGGTGACGATGGACCGCGCTATGGCTACACCTTC | CATGDDGPRYGYTF
once | TRBJ2-4 | TRBV29-1 | - | TGCAGCGTTGAGAATGGGTTTTCGGAGCAGTACTTC | CSVENGFSEQYF
- | TRBJ2-7 | TRBV6-5 | - | TGTGCCAGCAGTAACCAGGGTTGGCCGGGAGAGCAGTACTTC | CASSNQGWPGEQYF